These 12 T cell receptor beta chains were all obtained from the same sample, sequenced in a study of blood T cell repertoires in COVID-19 (TCRdb year 2020). The library was obtained by the immunoSEQ multiplex PCR assay. TCRdb's version of the immuneACCESS table is confined to in-frame rearrangements and falls short of the full clone set. An unresolved V gene accounts for under half of the shortfall where checked; the remainder is of unknown origin. In all, the sample holds 110,000 to 150,000 clones, and roughly 85% of those were seen once. The top ten clones comprise about 3.2% of the sample. Source material: peripheral blood. Receptors originate from a man aged 45-65 years with acute or convalescent COVID-19.

The chain employs TRBV27 and TRBJ1-4, with 9 bases aligning to TRBD1. From germline, CDR1 is MNHEY and CDR2 SMNVEV (reference sequence). V was pared by 6 bases and J by 10 bases, with 12 bases of the junction left unmatched. CDR3 length: 15 amino acids. The CDR3 DNA sequence: TGTGCCAGCAGAGTTTGGGGAGACAGGGGGAGAAAACTGTTTTTT. This gives the protein CASRVWGDRGRKLFF.

This chain links TRBV4-1 with TRBJ1-1; the D gene is possibly TRBD1 (5 bases). The ends were cut back, 4 bases at V and 2 bases at J, with 11 bases in the middle. This CDR3 region has 14 residues. Germline values: CDR1 MGHRA, CDR2 YSYEKL. In DNA form, the CDR3 reads TGCGCCAGCAGCCGTCTAGGGGTAAACACTGAAGCTTTCTTT. Its protein product is CASSRLGVNTEAFF.

The chain uses TRBV4-1 and TRBJ2-5, with 7 nucleotides matching TRBD2. The CDR3 is 14 residues long. The V gene end was trimmed by 2 bases and the J gene end by 4 bases; junction bases not matched to a gene: 4. CDR1 and CDR2 (germline): MGHRA, YSYEKL. The CDR3 DNA sequence: TGCGCCAGCAGCCAACGACTAGCCGGAGAGACCCAGTACTTC. The encoded protein is CASSQRLAGETQYF.

V gene TRBV27 combines with J gene TRBJ2-7; D remains ambiguous. The ends were cut back, 3 bases at V and 2 bases at J, with 11 bases in the middle. The CDR3 totals 14 residues. Germline-derived CDR1 and CDR2 are MNHEY and SMNVEV (reference sequence). The CDR3 spells CASSLQWFAYEQYF. CDR3 in DNA: TGTGCCAGCAGTTTGCAGTGGTTTGCCTACGAGCAGTACTTC.

The chain uses TRBV28 and TRBJ1-4; D unclear. CDR1 is MDHEN, CDR2 SYDVKM, per germline. The V gene lost 5 bases and the J gene lost 8 bases, with 12 bases spanning the gap. This CDR3 contains 13 residues. Here the CDR3 reads CASSRGSWEKLFF. The CDR3 DNA reads as TGTGCCAGCAGTCGGGGAAGTTGGGAAAAACTGTTTTTT.

This chain links TRBV5-6 with TRBJ2-7; D is undetermined. Between the trimmed V and J ends, which lost 0 bases and 2 bases, there was a span of 6 bases. CDR1 and CDR2 from the germline V gene are SGHDT and YYEEEE. The CDR3 sequence is 13 residues long. CDR3 coding DNA: TGTGCCAGCAGCTTGGTCGTAACCTACGAGCAGTACTTC. This translates into CASSLVVTYEQYF.

The rearrangement links TRBV6-5 to TRBJ2-7, with TRBD1 identical over 7 bases. J gave up 1 base and V 7 bases, and 4 bases lay outside the gene matches. Per germline, CDR1 MNHEY and CDR2 SVGAGI. The CDR3 spans 13 residues. CDR3 residues: CASIPGQSYEQYF. CDR3 bases: TGTGCCAGCATCCCGGGACAGTCCTACGAGCAGTACTTC.

The rearrangement links TRBV10-3 to TRBJ2-7; 7 bases align to TRBD2. CDR3 size: 13 residues. The J segment lost 0 bases and the V segment lost 6 bases, leaving 2 bases of the junction unmatched. Germline V gives CDR1 ENHRY, CDR2 SYGVKD. The CDR3 nucleotides read TGTGCCATCAGAGCGGGGAGCTCCTACGAGCAGTACTTC. Amino acids: CAIRAGSSYEQYF.

This clone appeared a single time. The chain uses TRBV19 and TRBJ1-4, with 8 bases matching TRBD1. V shed 6 bases, J shed 5 bases, and the junction held 11 bases outside the gene matches. Germline CDR1 and CDR2: LNHDA and SQIVND (reference sequence). The CDR3 runs to 16 residues. The CDR3 region has the DNA TGTGCCAGTAGGCCCTCGACAGGGGAAGTAAATGAAAAACTGTTTTTT. Encoded protein: CASRPSTGEVNEKLFF.

This chain connects TRBV18 to TRBJ2-1; 13 nucleotides match TRBD2. The CDR3 loop spans 15 amino acids. Germline CDR1 is KGHSH and CDR2 is LQKENI. V lost 3 bases and J lost 7; bases outside the gene matches: 3. CDR3 residues: CASSPLLAGGNEQFF. CDR3 nucleotide sequence: TGTGCCAGCTCACCCCTACTAGCGGGAGGGAATGAGCAGTTCTTC.

The chain couples TRBV4-1 to TRBJ2-7, with D tentatively TRBD1 (5 bases). The germline V gene encodes CDR1 MGHRA and CDR2 YSYEKL. V was pared by 0 bases and J by 2 bases, with 11 bases between. The CDR3 runs 15 residues. This chain's CDR3 is CASSQDGATTYEQYF. CDR3 DNA sequence: TGCGCCAGCAGCCAAGATGGGGCTACTACCTACGAGCAGTACTTC.

The rearrangement links TRBV11-2 to TRBJ1-2, with TRBD1 matching 8 bases. This CDR3 is 15 amino acids long. CDR1 and CDR2 from the germline V gene are SGHAT and FQNNGV. V lost 5 bases and J lost 6; bases outside the gene matches: 11. The CDR3 DNA reads as TGTGCCAGCAGCCCAAACAGGGGGAGTTCGGATGGCTACACCTTC. It yields the protein CASSPNRGSSDGYTF. The entire variable domain, with the rest obtained from reference TRBV11-2 and TRBJ1-2, is as follows: EAGVAQSPRYKIIEKRQSVAFWCNPISGHATLYWYQQILGQGPKLLIQFQNNGVVDDSQLPKDRFSAERLKGVDSTLKIQPAKLEDSAVYLCASSPNRGSSDGYTFGSGTRLTVV.